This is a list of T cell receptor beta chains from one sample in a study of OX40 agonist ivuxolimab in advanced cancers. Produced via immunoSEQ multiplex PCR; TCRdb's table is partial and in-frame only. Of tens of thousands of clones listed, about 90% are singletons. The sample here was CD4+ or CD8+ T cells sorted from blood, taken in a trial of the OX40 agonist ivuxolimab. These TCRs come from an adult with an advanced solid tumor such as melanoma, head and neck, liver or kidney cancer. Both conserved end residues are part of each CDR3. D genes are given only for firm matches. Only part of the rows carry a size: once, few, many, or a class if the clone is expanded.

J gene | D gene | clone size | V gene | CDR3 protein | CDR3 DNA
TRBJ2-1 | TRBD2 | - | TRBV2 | CASSGGTSGYNEQFF | TGTGCCAGCAGTGGAGGGACTAGCGGTTACAATGAGCAGTTCTTC
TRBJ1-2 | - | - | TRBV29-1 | CSAGGGNHGYTF | TGCAGCGCCGGGGGTGGGAACCATGGCTACACCTTC
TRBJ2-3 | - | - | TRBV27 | CASSSRGRTDTQYF | TGTGCCAGCAGTTCGAGGGGCCGCACAGATACGCAGTATTTT
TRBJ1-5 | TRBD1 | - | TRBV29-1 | CSVRVRGGNQPQHF | TGCAGCGTTCGGGTCAGGGGGGGCAATCAGCCCCAGCATTTT
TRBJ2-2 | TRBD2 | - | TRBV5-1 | CASSGTSGREDTGELFF | TGCGCCAGCAGCGGGACTAGCGGGAGGGAGGACACCGGGGAGCTGTTTTTT
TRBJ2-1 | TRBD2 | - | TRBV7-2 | CASSKTSGGTYNEQFF | TGTGCCAGCAGCAAGACTAGCGGGGGGACCTACAATGAGCAGTTCTTC
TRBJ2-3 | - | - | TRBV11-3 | CASSSDPSTDTQYF | TGTGCCAGCAGCTCAGACCCCAGCACAGATACGCAGTATTTT
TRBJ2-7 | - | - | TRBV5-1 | CASSLSGSSYEQYF | TGCGCCAGCAGCTTGAGTGGGAGCTCCTACGAGCAGTACTTC
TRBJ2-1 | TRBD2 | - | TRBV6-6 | CASRRGLVDHEQFF | TGTGCCAGCAGGCGGGGACTAGTGGACCATGAGCAGTTCTTC
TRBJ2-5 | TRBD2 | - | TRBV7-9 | CASSLDGASGAKETQYF | TGTGCCAGCAGCTTAGATGGGGCTAGCGGCGCGAAAGAGACCCAGTACTTC
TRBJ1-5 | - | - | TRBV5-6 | CASSLSSGLFQPQHF | TGTGCCAGCAGCTTGTCGTCGGGGCTGTTTCAGCCCCAGCATTTT
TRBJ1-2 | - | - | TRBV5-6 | CASSSRIPQLYGYTF | TGTGCCAGCAGCTCGCGGATCCCCCAACTCTATGGCTACACCTTC
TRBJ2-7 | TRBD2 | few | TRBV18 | CASSSSGTYYEQYF | TGTGCCAGCTCAAGTAGCGGGACCTACTACGAGCAGTACTTC
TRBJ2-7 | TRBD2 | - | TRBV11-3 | CASSVTSGEGYEQYF | TGTGCCAGCAGCGTAACTAGCGGGGAGGGCTACGAGCAGTACTTC
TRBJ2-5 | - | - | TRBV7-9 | CASSLWGSETQYF | TGTGCCAGCAGCTTATGGGGTTCGGAGACCCAGTACTTC
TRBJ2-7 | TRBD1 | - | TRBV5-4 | CASSSGTGVGEQYF | TGTGCCAGCAGCTCCGGGACAGGGGTTGGCGAGCAGTACTTC
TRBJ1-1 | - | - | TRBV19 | CASSRRGAPNTEAFF | TGTGCCAGTAGTCGCCGAGGAGCTCCGAACACTGAAGCTTTCTTT
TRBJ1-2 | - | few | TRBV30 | CAWSVSGSEGYTF | TGTGCCTGGAGTGTATCAGGGTCGGAAGGCTACACCTTC
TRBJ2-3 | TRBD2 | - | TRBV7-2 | CASSLVAGEMTQYF | TGTGCCAGCAGCTTAGTGGCGGGAGAAATGACGCAGTATTTT
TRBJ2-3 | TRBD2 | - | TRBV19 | CASSPGLRADTQYF | TGTGCCAGTAGTCCGGGACTAAGGGCGGATACGCAGTATTTT
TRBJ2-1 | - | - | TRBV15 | CATSRDIGGNEQFF | TGTGCCACCAGCAGAGATATCGGGGGCAATGAGCAGTTCTTC
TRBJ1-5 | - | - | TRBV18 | CASSPGSQGNQPQHF | TGTGCCAGCTCACCAGGGTCTCAGGGGAATCAGCCCCAGCATTTT
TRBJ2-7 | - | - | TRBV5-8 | CASSLVGKVPYF | TGTGCCAGCAGCTTGGTAGGGAAGGTACCGTACTTC
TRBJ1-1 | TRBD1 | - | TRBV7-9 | CASSWTGGERGTEAFF | TGTGCCAGCAGCTGGACAGGGGGCGAGAGGGGGACTGAAGCTTTCTTT
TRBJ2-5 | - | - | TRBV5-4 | CASSFDTDLSAQYF | TGTGCCAGCAGCTTCGACACAGACCTTTCGGCCCAGTACTTC
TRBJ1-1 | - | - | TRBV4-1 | CASSLYPGPPVNTEAFF | TGCGCCAGCAGCCTATACCCAGGTCCACCGGTGAACACTGAAGCTTTCTTT
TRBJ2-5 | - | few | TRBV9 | CASSSRDFRETQYF | TGTGCCAGCAGCTCCCGGGACTTCCGGGAGACCCAGTACTTC
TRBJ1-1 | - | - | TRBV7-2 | CASKQWGNTEAFF | TGTGCCAGCAAACAGTGGGGAAACACTGAAGCTTTCTTT
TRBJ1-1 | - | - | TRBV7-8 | CASSLDLNTEAFF | TGTGCCAGCAGCTTAGACCTTAACACTGAAGCTTTCTTT
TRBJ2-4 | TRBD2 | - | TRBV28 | CASSPGLARRNIQYF | TGTGCCAGCAGCCCCGGACTAGCGCGTAGAAACATTCAGTACTTC
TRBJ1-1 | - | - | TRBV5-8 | CASSHAGAGVAEAFF | TGTGCCAGCAGCCATGCGGGGGCGGGGGTGGCAGAAGCTTTCTTT
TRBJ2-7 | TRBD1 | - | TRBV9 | CASSLGQGSYEQYF | TGTGCCAGCAGCTTGGGACAGGGTTCCTACGAGCAGTACTTC
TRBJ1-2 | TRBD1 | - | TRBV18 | CASSPTGEGVGYTF | TGTGCCAGCTCACCGACAGGGGAGGGCGTAGGCTACACCTTC
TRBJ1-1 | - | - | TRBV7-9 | CASSPGDTGLGTEAFF | TGTGCCAGCAGCCCAGGGGACACCGGGTTAGGCACTGAAGCTTTCTTT
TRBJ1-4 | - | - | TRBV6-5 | CASRGPTNEKLFF | TGTGCCAGCAGGGGGCCGACTAATGAAAAACTGTTTTTT
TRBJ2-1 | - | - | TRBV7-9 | CASSLRLSVSYNEQFF | TGTGCCAGCAGCTTACGGTTGAGCGTGTCCTACAATGAGCAGTTCTTC
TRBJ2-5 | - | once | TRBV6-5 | CASSSGRDPTQYF | TGTGCCAGCAGTTCCGGCCGGGACCCGACCCAGTACTTC
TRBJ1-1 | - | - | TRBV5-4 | CASSRSQGNTEAFF | TGTGCCAGCAGCCGCTCACAGGGGAACACTGAAGCTTTCTTT
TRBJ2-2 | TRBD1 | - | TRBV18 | CASSPPTGGNTGELFF | TGTGCCAGCTCACCACCTACAGGGGGCAACACCGGGGAGCTGTTTTTT
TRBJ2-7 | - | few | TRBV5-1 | CASSLSGLGEQYF | TGCGCCAGCAGCTTATCCGGATTGGGCGAGCAGTACTTC
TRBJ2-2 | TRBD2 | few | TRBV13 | CASSSLAQALAGTGELFF | TGTGCCAGCAGCTCCCTTGCTCAGGCACTAGCGGGCACCGGGGAGCTGTTTTTT
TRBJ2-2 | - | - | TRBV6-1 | CASRPGPAVGELFF | TGTGCCAGCAGACCCGGACCGGCCGTCGGGGAGCTGTTTTTT
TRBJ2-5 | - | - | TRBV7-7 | CASSLSGAPIGTQYF | TGTGCTAGCAGCTTGTCGGGAGCCCCTATCGGGACCCAGTACTTC
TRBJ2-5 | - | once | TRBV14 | CASSRQYQETQYF | TGTGCCAGCAGCCGACAGTACCAAGAGACCCAGTACTTC
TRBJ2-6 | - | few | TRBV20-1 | CSAHGANVLTF | TGCAGTGCTCATGGGGCCAACGTCCTGACTTTC
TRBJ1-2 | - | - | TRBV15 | CATSRDPSGDYGYTF | TGTGCCACCAGCAGAGATCCTAGTGGGGACTATGGCTACACCTTC
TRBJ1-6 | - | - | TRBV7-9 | CASSLRLGVGSSYNSPLHF | TGTGCCAGCAGTCTACGCTTAGGGGTAGGGAGCTCCTATAATTCACCCCTCCACTTT
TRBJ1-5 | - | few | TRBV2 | CASKGLGGSNQPQHF | TGTGCCAGCAAGGGCCTGGGGGGGAGCAATCAGCCCCAGCATTTT
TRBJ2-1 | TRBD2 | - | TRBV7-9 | CASSRQGTTIGNEQFF | TGTGCCAGCAGCCGCCAAGGGACTACAATCGGCAATGAGCAGTTCTTC
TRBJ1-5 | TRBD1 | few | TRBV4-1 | CASSHAGTVSNQPQHF | TGCGCCAGCAGCCATGCCGGGACAGTTAGCAATCAGCCCCAGCATTTT
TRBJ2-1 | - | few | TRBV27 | CASSLGGVYNEQFF | TGTGCCAGCAGTTTAGGTGGGGTCTACAATGAGCAGTTCTTC
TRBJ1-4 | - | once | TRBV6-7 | CASLAVGPHNEKLFF | TGTGCCAGCCTCGCAGTAGGTCCGCATAATGAAAAACTGTTTTTT
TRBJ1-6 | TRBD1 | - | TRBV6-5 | CASRKTGTGNSPLHF | TGTGCCAGCAGGAAGACCGGGACAGGGAATTCACCCCTCCACTTT
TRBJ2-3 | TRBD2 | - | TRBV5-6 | CASSALGEGRDTQYF | TGTGCCAGCAGCGCGCTAGGGGAGGGCCGAGATACGCAGTATTTT
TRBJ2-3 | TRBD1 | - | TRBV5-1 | CASSLGWGQFTDTQYF | TGCGCCAGCAGCTTGGGTTGGGGACAGTTCACAGATACGCAGTATTTT